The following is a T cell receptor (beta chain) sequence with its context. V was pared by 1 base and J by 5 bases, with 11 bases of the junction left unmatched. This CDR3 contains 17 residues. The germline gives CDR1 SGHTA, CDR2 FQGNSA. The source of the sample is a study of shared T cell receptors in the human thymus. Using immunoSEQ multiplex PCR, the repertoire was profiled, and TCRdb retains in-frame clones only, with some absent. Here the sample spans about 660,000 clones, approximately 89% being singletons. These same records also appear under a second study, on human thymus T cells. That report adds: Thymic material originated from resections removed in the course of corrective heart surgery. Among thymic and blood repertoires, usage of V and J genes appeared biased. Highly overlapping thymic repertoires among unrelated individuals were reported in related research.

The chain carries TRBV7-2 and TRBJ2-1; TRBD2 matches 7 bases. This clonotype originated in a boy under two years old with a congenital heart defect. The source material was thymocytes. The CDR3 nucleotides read TGTGCCAGCAGCTTAGGCGGCTGGCGGGAGTCCGACAATGAGCAGTTCTTC. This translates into CASSLGGWRESDNEQFF.